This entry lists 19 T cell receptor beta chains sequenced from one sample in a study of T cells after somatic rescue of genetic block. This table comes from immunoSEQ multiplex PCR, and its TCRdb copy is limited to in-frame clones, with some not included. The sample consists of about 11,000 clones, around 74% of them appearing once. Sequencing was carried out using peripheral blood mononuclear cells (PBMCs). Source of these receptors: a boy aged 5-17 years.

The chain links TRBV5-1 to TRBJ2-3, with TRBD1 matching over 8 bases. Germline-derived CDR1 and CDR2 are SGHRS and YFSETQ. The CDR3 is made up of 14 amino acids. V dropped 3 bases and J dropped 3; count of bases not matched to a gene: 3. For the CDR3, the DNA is TGCGCCAGCAGCTCGGACAGGGAGACAGATACGCAGTATTTT. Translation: CASSSDRETDTQYF.

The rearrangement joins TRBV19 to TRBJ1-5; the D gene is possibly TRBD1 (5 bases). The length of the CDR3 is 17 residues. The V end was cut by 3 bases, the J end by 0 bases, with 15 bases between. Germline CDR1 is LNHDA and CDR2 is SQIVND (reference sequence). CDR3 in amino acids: CASSMGMGGRSNQPQHF. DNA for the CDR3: TGTGCCAGTAGTATGGGGATGGGGGGTCGTAGCAATCAGCCCCAGCATTTT.

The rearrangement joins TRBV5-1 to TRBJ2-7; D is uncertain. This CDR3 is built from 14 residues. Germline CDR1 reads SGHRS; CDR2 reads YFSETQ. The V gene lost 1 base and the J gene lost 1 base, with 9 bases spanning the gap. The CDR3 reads CASSLFADSYEQYF. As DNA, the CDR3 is TGCGCCAGCAGCTTGTTCGCGGATTCCTACGAGCAGTACTTC.

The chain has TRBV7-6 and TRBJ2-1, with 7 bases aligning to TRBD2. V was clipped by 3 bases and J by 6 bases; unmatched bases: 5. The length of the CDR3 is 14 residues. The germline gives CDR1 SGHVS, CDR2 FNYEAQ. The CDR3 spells CASSFPGLVNEQFF. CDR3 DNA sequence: TGTGCCAGCAGCTTCCCCGGACTAGTCAATGAGCAGTTCTTC.

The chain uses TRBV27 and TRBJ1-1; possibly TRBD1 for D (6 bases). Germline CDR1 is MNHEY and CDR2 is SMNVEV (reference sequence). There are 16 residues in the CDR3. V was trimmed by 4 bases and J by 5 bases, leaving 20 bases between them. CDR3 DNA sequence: TGTGCCAGCAGTTCCTCCCGCTATCCAGGGGAAACTGAAGCTTTCTTT. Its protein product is CASSSSRYPGETEAFF.

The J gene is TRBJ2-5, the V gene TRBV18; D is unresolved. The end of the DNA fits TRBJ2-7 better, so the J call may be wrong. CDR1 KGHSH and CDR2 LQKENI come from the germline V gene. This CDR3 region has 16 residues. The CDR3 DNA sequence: TGTGCCAGCTCCTCTGAAGGGCTCCAACCCTCCTACGAGCAGTACTTC. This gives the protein CASSSEGLQPSYEQYF.

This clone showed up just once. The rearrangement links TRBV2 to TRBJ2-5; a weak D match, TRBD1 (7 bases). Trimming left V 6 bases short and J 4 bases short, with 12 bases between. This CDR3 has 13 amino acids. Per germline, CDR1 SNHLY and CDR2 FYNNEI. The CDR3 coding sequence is TGTGCCAGCAGAGCCAGGGGGGCAGAGACCCAGTACTTC. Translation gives CASRARGAETQYF.

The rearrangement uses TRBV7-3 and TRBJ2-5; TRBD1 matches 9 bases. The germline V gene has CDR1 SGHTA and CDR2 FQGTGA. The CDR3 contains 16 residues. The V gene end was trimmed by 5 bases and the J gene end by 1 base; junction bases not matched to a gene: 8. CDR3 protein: CASSPTGGQSQETQYF. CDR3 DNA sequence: TGTGCCAGCAGCCCCACAGGGGGCCAGAGCCAAGAGACCCAGTACTTC.

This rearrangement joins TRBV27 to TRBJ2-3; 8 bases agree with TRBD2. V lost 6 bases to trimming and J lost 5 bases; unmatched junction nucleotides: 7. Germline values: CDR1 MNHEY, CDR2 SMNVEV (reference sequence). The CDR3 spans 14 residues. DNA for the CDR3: TGTGCCAGCAGAAATCTCGGGGGGGTAGATACGCAGTATTTT. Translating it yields CASRNLGGVDTQYF.

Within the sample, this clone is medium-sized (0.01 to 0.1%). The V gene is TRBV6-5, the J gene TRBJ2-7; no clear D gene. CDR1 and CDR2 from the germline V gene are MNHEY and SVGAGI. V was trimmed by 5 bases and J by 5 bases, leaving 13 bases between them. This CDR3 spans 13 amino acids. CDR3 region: CASSLLGYHEQYF. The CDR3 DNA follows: TGTGCCAGCAGTCTATTAGGGTACCACGAGCAGTACTTC.

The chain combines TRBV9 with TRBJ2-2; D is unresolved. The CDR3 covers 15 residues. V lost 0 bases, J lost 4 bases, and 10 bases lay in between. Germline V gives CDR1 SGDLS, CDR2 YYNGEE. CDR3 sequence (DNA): TGTGCCAGCAGCGTAGCTAGTACAGTCACCGGGGAGCTGTTTTTT. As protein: CASSVASTVTGELFF. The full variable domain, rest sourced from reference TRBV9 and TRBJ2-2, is DSGVTQTPKHLITATGQRVTLRCSPRSGDLSVYWYQQSLDQGLQFLIQYYNGEERAKGNILERFSAQQFPDLHSELNLSSLELGDSALYFCASSVASTVTGELFFGEGSRLTVL.

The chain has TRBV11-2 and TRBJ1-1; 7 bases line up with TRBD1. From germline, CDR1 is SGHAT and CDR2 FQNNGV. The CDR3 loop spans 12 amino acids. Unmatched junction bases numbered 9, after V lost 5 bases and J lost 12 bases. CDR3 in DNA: TGTGCCAGCAGCAGAGAAGGACAGGATTCTTTCTTT. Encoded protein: CASSREGQDSFF. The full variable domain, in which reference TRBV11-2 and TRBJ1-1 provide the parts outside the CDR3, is EAGVAQSPRYKIIEKRQSVAFWCNPISGHATLYWYQQILGQGPKLLIQFQNNGVVDDSQLPKDRFSAERLKGVDSTLKIQPAKLEDSAVYLCASSREGQDSFFGQGTRLTVV.

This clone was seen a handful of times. The CDR3 sequence: CASSFSQGGETQYF. As DNA, the CDR3 is TGTGCCAGCAGTTTTTCGCAGGGGGGGGAGACCCAGTACTTC. The J gene is TRBJ2-5, the V gene TRBV27; the D gene could be TRBD1 or TRBD2 (7 bases each). V lost 3 bases, J lost 5 bases, and 13 bases lay in between. The CDR3 is 14 residues long. The germline V gene encodes CDR1 MNHEY and CDR2 SMNVEV (reference sequence).

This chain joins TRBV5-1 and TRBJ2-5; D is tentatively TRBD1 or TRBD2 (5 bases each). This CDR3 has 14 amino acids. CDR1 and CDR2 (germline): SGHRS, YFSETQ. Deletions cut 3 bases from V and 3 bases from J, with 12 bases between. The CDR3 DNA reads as TGCGCCAGCAGCTACTCCGGGACGAAAGAGACCCAGTACTTC. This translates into CASSYSGTKETQYF.

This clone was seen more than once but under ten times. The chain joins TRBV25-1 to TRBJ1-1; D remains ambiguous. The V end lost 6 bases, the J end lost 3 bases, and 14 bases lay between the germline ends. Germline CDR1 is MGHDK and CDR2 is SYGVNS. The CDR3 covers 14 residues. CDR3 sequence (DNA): TGTGCCAGCAGCGCAGACCGAGGGTACACTGAAGCTTTCTTT. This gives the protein CASSADRGYTEAFF.

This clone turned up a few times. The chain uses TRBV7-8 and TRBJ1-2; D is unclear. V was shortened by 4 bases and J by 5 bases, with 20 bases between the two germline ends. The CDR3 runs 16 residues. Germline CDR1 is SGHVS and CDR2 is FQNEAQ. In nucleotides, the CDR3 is TGTGCCAGCAGCTCCCGGGCCCCCCCCTCCCTTTATGGCTACACCTTC. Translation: CASSSRAPPSLYGYTF.

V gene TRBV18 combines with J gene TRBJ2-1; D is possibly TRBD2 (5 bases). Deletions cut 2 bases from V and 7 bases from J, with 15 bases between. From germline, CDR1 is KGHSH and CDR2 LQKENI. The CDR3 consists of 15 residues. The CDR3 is CASSPTTRVGNEQFF. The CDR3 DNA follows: TGTGCCAGCTCACCAACTACGCGGGTCGGGAATGAGCAGTTCTTC. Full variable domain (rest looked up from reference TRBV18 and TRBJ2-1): NAGVMQNPRHLVRRRGQEARLRCSPMKGHSHVYWYRQLPEEGLKFMVYLQKENIIDESGMPKERFSAEFPKEGPSILRIQQVVRGDSAAYFCASSPTTRVGNEQFFGPGTRLTVL.

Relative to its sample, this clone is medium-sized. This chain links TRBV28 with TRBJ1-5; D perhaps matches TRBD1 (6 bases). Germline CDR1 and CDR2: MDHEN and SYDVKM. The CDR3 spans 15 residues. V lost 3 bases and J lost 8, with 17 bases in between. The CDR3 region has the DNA TGTGCCAGCAGTTTTAATACAGGGAGGATAAAGCCCCAGCATTTT. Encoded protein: CASSFNTGRIKPQHF.

The CDR3 nucleotides are TGCGCCAGCAGCTTGGCACCGGGACTAGCGGTTCGAGCCGCGGACGAGCAGTACTTC. This codes for CASSLAPGLAVRAADEQYF. The chain recombines TRBV5-1 with TRBJ2-5; 11 bases are shared with TRBD2. The end of the DNA is better explained by TRBJ2-7, so the J call may be wrong. The CDR3 totals 19 residues. The V gene's germline CDR1 is SGHRS and CDR2 YFSETQ.